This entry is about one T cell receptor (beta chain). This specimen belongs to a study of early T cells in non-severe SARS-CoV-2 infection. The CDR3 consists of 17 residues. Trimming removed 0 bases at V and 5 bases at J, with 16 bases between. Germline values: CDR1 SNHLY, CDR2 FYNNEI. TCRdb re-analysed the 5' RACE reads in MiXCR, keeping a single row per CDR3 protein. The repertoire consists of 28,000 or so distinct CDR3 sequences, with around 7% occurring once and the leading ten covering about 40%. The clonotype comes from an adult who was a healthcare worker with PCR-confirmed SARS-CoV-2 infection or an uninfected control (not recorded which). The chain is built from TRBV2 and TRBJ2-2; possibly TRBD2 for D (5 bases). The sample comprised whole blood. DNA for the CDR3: TGTGCCAGCAGTGAAGCGGTCCGGCTAGCTGGAACCGGGGAGCTGTTTTTT. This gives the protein CASSEAVRLAGTGELFF.